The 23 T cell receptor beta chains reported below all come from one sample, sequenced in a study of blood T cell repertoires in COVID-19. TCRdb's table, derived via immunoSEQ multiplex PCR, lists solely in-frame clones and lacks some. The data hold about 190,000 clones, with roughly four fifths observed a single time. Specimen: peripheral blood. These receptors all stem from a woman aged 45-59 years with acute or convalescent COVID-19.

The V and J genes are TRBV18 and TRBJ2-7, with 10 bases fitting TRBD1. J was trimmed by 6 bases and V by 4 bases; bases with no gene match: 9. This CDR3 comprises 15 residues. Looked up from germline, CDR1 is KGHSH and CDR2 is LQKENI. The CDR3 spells CASSQKGTGEGEQYF. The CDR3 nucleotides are TGTGCCAGCTCACAAAAAGGGACAGGGGAAGGCGAGCAGTACTTC.

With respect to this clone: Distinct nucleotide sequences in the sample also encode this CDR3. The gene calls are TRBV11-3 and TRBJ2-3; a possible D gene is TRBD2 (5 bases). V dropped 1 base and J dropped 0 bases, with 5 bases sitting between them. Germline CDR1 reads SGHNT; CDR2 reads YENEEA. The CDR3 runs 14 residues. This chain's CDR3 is CASSLGGSTDTQYF. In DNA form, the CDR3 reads TGTGCCAGCAGCTTAGGCGGGAGCACAGATACGCAGTATTTT.

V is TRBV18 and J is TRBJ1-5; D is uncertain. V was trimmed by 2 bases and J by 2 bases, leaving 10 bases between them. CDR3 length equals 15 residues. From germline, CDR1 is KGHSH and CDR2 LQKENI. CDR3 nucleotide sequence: TGTGCCAGCTCACCAGGAGGAAGGGGCAATCAGCCCCAGCATTTT. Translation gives CASSPGGRGNQPQHF.

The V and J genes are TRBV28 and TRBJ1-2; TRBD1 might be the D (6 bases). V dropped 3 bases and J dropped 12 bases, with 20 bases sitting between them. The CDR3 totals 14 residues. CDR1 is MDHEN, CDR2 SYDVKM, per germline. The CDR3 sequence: CASSLVGQGKRNTF. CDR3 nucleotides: TGTGCCAGCAGTTTGGTTGGGCAGGGGAAGCGCAACACCTTC.

DNA for the CDR3: TGTGCCAGCAGCTTGTTCAGGCCTAACACTGAAGCTTTCTTT. It encodes CASSLFRPNTEAFF. The chain joins TRBV5-4 to TRBJ1-1; D is undetermined. Per germline, CDR1 SGHNT and CDR2 YYREEE (reference sequence). V shed 1 base and J shed 2 bases, with 9 bases lying between them. This CDR3 comprises 14 residues.

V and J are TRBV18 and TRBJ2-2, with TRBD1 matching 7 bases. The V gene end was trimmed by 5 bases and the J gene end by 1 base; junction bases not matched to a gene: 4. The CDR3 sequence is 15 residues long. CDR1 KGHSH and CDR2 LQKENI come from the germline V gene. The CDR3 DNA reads TGTGCCAGCTCAACGGGACAGAGGAACACCGGGGAGCTGTTTTTT. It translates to CASSTGQRNTGELFF.

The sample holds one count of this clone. The chain's CDR3 is CASSSDREATEAFF. The CDR3 coding sequence is TGTGCCAGCAGTTCCGACAGGGAGGCCACTGAAGCTTTCTTT. The chain uses TRBV5-4 and TRBJ1-1, with 7 bases that match TRBD1. CDR1 is SGHNT, CDR2 YYREEE, per germline (reference sequence). The junction had 8 bases not matched to a gene; V was cut back by 5 bases and J by 4 bases. CDR3 length: 14 amino acids.

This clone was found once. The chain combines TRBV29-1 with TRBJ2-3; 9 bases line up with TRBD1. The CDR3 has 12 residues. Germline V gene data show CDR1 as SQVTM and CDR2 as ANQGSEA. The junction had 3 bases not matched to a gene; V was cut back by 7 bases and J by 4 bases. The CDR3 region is CSANRGPDTQYF. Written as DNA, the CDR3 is TGCAGCGCAAACAGGGGGCCAGATACGCAGTATTTT.

The CDR3 sequence is CASSLTTSATGELFF. CDR3 in DNA: TGCGCCAGCAGCTTGACAACAAGTGCCACCGGGGAGCTGTTTTTT. The chain joins TRBV5-1 to TRBJ2-2; D is unclear. V was shortened by 1 base and J by 4 bases, with 11 bases between the two germline ends. The CDR3 has 15 residues. Germline assignment: CDR1 SGHRS and CDR2 YFSETQ.

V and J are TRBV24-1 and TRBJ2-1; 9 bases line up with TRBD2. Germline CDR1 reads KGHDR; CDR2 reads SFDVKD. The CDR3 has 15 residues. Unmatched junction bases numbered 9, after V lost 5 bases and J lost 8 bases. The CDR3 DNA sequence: TGTGCCACCAGTGTTGGCGGGGGGGCCTTCCATGAGCAGTTCTTC. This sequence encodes CATSVGGGAFHEQFF.

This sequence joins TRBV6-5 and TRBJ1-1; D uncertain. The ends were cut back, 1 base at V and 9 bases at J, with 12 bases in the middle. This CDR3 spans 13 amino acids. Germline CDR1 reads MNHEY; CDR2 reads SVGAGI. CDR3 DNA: TGTGCCAGCAGTTACTACCCCGAGGGCCAAGCTTTCTTT. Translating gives CASSYYPEGQAFF.

The DNA for the CDR3 is TGTGCCAGCAGCTCAAACAGGGGGCGGGTAGAGACCCAGTACTTC. This encodes CASSSNRGRVETQYF. The chain is built from TRBV7-8 and TRBJ2-5, with TRBD1 matching 9 bases. The CDR3 consists of 15 residues. Germline trimming cut 4 bases from V and 4 bases from J; bases unmatched to any gene: 7. CDR1 and CDR2 from the germline V gene are SGHVS and FQNEAQ.

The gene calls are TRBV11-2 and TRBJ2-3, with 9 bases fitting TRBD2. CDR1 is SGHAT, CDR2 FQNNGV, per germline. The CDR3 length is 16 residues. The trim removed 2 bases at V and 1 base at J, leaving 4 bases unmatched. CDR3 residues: CASSLFASGGTDTQYF. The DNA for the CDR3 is TGTGCCAGCAGCTTATTTGCTAGCGGGGGCACAGATACGCAGTATTTT.

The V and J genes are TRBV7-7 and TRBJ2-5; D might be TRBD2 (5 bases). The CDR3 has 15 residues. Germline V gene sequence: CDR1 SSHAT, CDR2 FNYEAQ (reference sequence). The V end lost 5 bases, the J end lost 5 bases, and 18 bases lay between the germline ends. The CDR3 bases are TGTGCCAGCAGCCCCCAAGGACTTAGCCAGGAGACCCAGTACTTC. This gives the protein CASSPQGLSQETQYF.

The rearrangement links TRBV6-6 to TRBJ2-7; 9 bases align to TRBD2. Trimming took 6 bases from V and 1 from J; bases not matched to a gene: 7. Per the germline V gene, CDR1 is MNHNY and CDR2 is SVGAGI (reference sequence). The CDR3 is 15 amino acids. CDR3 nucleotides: TGTGCCAGCAGCCGCTTTAGCGGGAGTTCCTACGAGCAGTACTTC. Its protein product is CASSRFSGSSYEQYF.

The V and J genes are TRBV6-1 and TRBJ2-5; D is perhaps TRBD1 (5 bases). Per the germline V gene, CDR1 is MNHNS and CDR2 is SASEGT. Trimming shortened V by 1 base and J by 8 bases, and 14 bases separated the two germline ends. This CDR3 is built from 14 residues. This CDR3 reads CASSEVYQGGTQYF. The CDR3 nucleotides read TGTGCCAGCAGTGAAGTCTATCAGGGTGGTACCCAGTACTTC.

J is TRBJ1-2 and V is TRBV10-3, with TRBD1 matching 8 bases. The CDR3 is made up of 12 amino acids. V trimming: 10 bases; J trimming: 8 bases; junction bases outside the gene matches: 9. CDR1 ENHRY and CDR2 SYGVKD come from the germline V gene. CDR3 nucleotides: TGTGCCACCAGGCAGGGGGCAAAGGGCTACACCTTC. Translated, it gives CATRQGAKGYTF.

The CDR3, as DNA: TGTGCCACCAGCAGAGATCGATACAGCTCCTACGAGCAGTACTTC. It encodes CATSRDRYSSYEQYF. The chain has TRBV15 and TRBJ2-7; D is unclear. Per germline, CDR1 LNHNV and CDR2 YYDKDF (reference sequence). The CDR3 is made up of 15 amino acids. Trimming removed 0 bases at V and 0 bases at J, with 9 bases between.

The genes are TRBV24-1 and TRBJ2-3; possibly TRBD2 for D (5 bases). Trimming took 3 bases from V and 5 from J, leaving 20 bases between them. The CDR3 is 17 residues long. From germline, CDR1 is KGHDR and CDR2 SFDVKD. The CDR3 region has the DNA TGTGCCACCAGTGATCCCGTTGACTACCGAGGAGGAGATACGCAGTATTTT. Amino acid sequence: CATSDPVDYRGGDTQYF.

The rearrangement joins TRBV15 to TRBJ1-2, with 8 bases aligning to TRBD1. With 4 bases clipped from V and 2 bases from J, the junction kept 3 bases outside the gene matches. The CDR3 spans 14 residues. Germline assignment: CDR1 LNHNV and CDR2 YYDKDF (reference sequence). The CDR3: CATSNRGTNYGYTF. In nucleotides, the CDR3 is TGTGCCACCAGCAACAGGGGGACAAACTATGGCTACACCTTC.

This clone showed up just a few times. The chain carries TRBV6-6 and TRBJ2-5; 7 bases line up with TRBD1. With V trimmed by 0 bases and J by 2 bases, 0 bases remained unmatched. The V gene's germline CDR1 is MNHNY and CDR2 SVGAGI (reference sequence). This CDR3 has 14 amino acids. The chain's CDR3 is CASSYSGQQETQYF. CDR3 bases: TGTGCCAGCAGTTACTCGGGACAGCAAGAGACCCAGTACTTC.

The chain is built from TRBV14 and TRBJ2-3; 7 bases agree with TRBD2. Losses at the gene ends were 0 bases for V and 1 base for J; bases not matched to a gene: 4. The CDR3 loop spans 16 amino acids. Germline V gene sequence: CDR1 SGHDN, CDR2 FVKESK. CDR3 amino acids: CASSQDLAGGTDTQYF. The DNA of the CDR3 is TGTGCCAGCAGCCAAGATCTGGCGGGGGGCACAGATACGCAGTATTTT. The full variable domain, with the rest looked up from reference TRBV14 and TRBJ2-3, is EAGVTQFPSHSVIEKGQTVTLRCDPISGHDNLYWYRRVMGKEIKFLLHFVKESKQDESGMPNNRFLAERTGGTYSTLKVQPAELEDSGVYFCASSQDLAGGTDTQYFGPGTRLTVL.

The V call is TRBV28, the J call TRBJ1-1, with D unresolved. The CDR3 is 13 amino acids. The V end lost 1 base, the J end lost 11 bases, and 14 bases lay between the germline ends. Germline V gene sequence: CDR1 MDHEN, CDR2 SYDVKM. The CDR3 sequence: CASSLSPLNQAFF. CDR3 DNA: TGTGCCAGCAGTTTATCCCCGCTCAACCAGGCTTTCTTT.